The source of this T cell receptor (beta chain) is a study of cytomegalovirus exposure and HLA in healthy donors. Primers: 60 Vbeta forward and 13 Jbeta reverse. Data came from immunoSEQ multiplex PCR; TCRdb stores just in-frame clones and leaves some out. In the table there are fewer than 130,000 clones, nearly 80% of which are singletons. Germline V gene sequence: CDR1 SQVTM, CDR2 ANQGSEA. After removal of 6 bases from V and 6 bases from J, the junction contained 13 bases not matched to a gene. This CDR3 spans 14 amino acids. The gene calls are TRBV29-1 and TRBJ2-7; 8 nucleotides line up with TRBD2. The sample comprised PBMCs. The source of this sequence is a woman in her thirties in good health and CMV-seronegative. CDR3: CSVTGLVGIGEQYF. The CDR3 nucleotides are TGCAGCGTGACGGGACTAGTGGGGATAGGCGAGCAGTACTTC.